A selection of T cell receptor beta chains follows, all from one sample in a study of blood T cell repertoires in COVID-19. The data were produced by immunoSEQ multiplex PCR, yet TCRdb's version contains in-frame clones alone and is incomplete. The table shows around 100,000 clones, with 81% occurring only once. Source material: peripheral blood. These receptors were obtained from a man aged 80 or over with COVID-19, enrolled during active disease. Each CDR3 is given with its conserved first and last residue. A D gene is named only where the DNA matches it firmly.

d_call j_call cdr3_length v_call cdr3_aa cdr3_nt
TRBD1 TRBJ1-4 14 TRBV28 CASSNGQGIGKLFF TGTGCCAGCAGTAACGGACAGGGGATAGGAAAACTGTTTTTT
TRBD1 TRBJ2-2 15 TRBV24-1 CATSTDRGLSGELFF TGTGCCACTAGTACGGACAGGGGGCTTTCCGGGGAGCTGTTTTTT
TRBD1 TRBJ2-3 15 TRBV7-2 CASSWTGHSTDTQYF TGTGCCAGCAGCTGGACAGGGCATAGCACAGATACGCAGTATTTT
NA TRBJ1-2 17 TRBV7-6 CASSLGGGIRSPYGYTF TGTGCCAGCAGCTTAGGGGGGGGGATTCGCAGTCCGTATGGCTACACCTTC
TRBD2 TRBJ2-3 15 TRBV3-1/TRBV3-2 CASSLLAGVADTQYF TGTGCCAGCAGCCTACTAGCGGGGGTTGCGGATACGCAGTATTTT
TRBD1 TRBJ2-5 15 TRBV6-5 CASSPSGTEQETQYF TGTGCCAGCAGTCCCTCCGGGACAGAGCAAGAGACCCAGTACTTC
TRBD2 TRBJ2-7 15 TRBV3-1/TRBV3-2 CASSTSGRIFDEQYF TGTGCCAGCAGCACTAGCGGGAGGATTTTTGACGAGCAGTACTTC
NA TRBJ2-2 12 TRBV6-1 CASRPGGGELFF TGTGCCAGCAGGCCCGGGGGCGGGGAGCTGTTTTTT
TRBD1 TRBJ1-4 15 TRBV9 CASSTTGGGGEKLFF TGTGCCAGCAGCACGACAGGGGGAGGAGGTGAAAAACTGTTTTTT
TRBD1 TRBJ2-1 16 TRBV7-8 CASSLGGTVVNNEQFF TGTGCCAGCAGCTTAGGGGGGACAGTGGTTAACAATGAGCAGTTCTTC
NA TRBJ1-2 10 TRBV30 CAWDFGVYTF TGTGCCTGGGACTTCGGGGTCTACACCTTC
NA TRBJ2-1 17 TRBV7-2 CASTRNPGLAYYNEQFF TGTGCCAGCACCCGGAACCCAGGGCTAGCGTACTACAATGAGCAGTTCTTC
NA TRBJ1-2 13 TRBV30 CAWSEDSEYGYTF TGTGCCTGGAGTGAGGACTCCGAATATGGCTACACCTTC
NA TRBJ2-4 13 TRBV5-5 CASSVDRQNIQYF TGTGCCAGCAGCGTGGACAGACAAAACATTCAGTACTTC
TRBD2 TRBJ2-1 15 TRBV5-1 CASSLRTSGRREQFF TGCGCCAGCAGCTTGCGGACTAGCGGGAGAAGGGAGCAGTTCTTC
NA TRBJ2-2 14 TRBV11-3 CASSLDGGAGELFF TGTGCCAGCAGCTTAGATGGAGGGGCCGGGGAGCTGTTTTTT